The subject of this entry is one T cell receptor beta chain. The data were taken from a study of CD8 T cells in Susac syndrome. V lost 5 bases, J lost 3 bases, and 7 bases lay in between. CDR1 and CDR2 (germline): GTSNPN, SVGIG (reference sequence). The length of the CDR3 is 11 residues. Reverse transcription of roughly 0.45 to 1 ug RNA was performed with random hexamers. The TCR beta CDR3 was amplified by immunoSEQ multiplex PCR across 54 Vbeta, 13 Jbeta. TCRdb re-called the immunoSEQ multiplex PCR reads with MiXCR, one entry per CDR3 protein. Here the sample spans approximately 150,000 distinct CDR3 sequences, under 95% being singletons.

The sequencing input was CD4+ T cells from PBMCs. This TCR came from a human donor with multiple sclerosis. The J gene is TRBJ1-1, the V gene TRBV30, with unresolved D. The CDR3 region is CAWGTYTEAFF. CDR3 sequence (DNA): TGTGCCTGGGGCACCTACACTGAAGCTTTCTTT.